The 27 T cell receptor beta chains presented below share a single source sample, sequenced in a study of metastatic and nonmetastatic thyroid tumors (dated by TCRdb to 2019 to 2021). The library was built by means of PCR. Instrument on record: Illumina HiSeq 4000. TCRdb cleaned the public reads at Q25 with fastp, built clones with MiXCR and kept in-frame beta chains. The sample table shows roughly 22,000 clones, and less than 45% are seen once. Jointly, the top ten make up over 20% of the sample. Before undergoing thyroid surgery, none of the patients had been given any kind of treatment. The source material was blood. These receptors were collected from a male donor with papillary thyroid cancer or a benign thyroid nodule (not recorded which). Some clones in this sample may be carry-over from other donors' samples.

This clone is deemed medium-sized. The chain links TRBV6-2 or TRBV6-3 to TRBJ2-5, with D perhaps TRBD1 (6 bases). The CDR3 runs 15 residues. The ends were cut back, 6 bases at V and 2 bases at J, with 16 bases in the middle. Germline-derived CDR1 and CDR2 are MNHEY and SVGEGT. The CDR3: CASRLSGGQQETQYF. CDR3 bases: TGTGCCAGCAGATTGTCAGGAGGACAGCAAGAGACCCAGTACTTC.

This clone occurred many times. The chain combines TRBV15 with TRBJ2-7, with D hard to call. CDR1 LNHNV and CDR2 YYDKDF come from the germline V gene (reference sequence). The CDR3 covers 12 residues. V shed 0 bases and J shed 7 bases, with 7 bases lying between them. The CDR3 is CATSRDRVEQYF. The CDR3 DNA reads as TGTGCCACCAGCAGAGATAGGGTGGAGCAGTACTTC.

V and J are TRBV20-1 and TRBJ2-7; 7 bases are a match to TRBD1. CDR1 is DFQATT, CDR2 SNEGSKA, per germline (reference sequence). The CDR3 is made up of 16 amino acids. V was clipped by 3 bases and J by 3 bases; unmatched bases: 14. This CDR3 is CSASGQESPMGYEQYF. CDR3 coding DNA: TGCAGTGCTAGCGGACAGGAGAGCCCTATGGGCTACGAGCAGTACTTC.

This clone was observed many times. The chain is built from TRBV5-6 and TRBJ1-1, with D unclear. CDR3 length equals 15 residues. Germline CDR1 reads SGHDT; CDR2 reads YYEEEE. V was shortened by 4 bases and J by 4 bases, with 17 bases between the two germline ends. CDR3 nucleotides: TGTGCCAGCAGCGCCCTGGCATTGGGTGTCACTGAAGCTTTCTTT. It yields the protein CASSALALGVTEAFF.

Ten or more counts support this clone. The chain combines TRBV12-3 or TRBV12-4 with TRBJ2-1; no firm D call. Trimming took off 5 bases at V and 8 bases at J, with 13 bases between the two ends. This CDR3 spans 13 amino acids. The CDR3 is CASSPRIGYEQFF. Here the CDR3 DNA reads TGTGCCAGCAGTCCTAGGATTGGGTATGAGCAGTTCTTC.

This clone has a handful of counts. The gene calls are TRBV28 and TRBJ1-1; TRBD1 matches at 7 bases. The V gene's germline CDR1 is MDHEN and CDR2 SYDVKM. The CDR3 extends over 14 amino acids. The V and J ends lost 0 bases and 5 bases, in that order; junction bases with no gene match: 3. The CDR3 DNA reads TGTGCCAGCAGTTTATGGCAGGGGGGAACTGAAGCTTTCTTT. Translated, it gives CASSLWQGGTEAFF.

This clone was seen many times. V usage is TRBV30 and J usage is TRBJ2-7; TRBD1 agrees at 9 bases. In germline, CDR1 is GTSNPN, CDR2 SVGIG (reference sequence). The CDR3 is 14 residues long. The trim removed 3 bases at V and 4 bases at J, leaving 7 bases unmatched. The CDR3 bases are TGTGCCTGGAGGGGACAGGGAGAGGGGTACGAGCAGTACTTC. It codes for CAWRGQGEGYEQYF. The whole variable domain, filled in from reference TRBV30 and TRBJ2-7, reads SQTIHQWPATLVQPVGSPLSLECTVEGTSNPNLYWYRQAAGRGLQLLFYSVGIGQISSEVPQNLSASRPQDRQFILSSKKLLLSDSGFYLCAWRGQGEGYEQYFGPGTRLTVT.

This clone occurred many times. The CDR3 ends on some other residue instead of the conserved phenylalanine or tryptophan, so this is likely a read error. This chain links TRBV12-3 or TRBV12-4 with TRBJ2-1, with TRBD2 matching over 12 bases. V lost 7 bases to trimming and J lost 3 bases; unmatched junction nucleotides: 10. The CDR3 has 17 amino acids. The CDR3, as DNA: TGTGCCAGCATCCCAATGGCGACTAGCGGGGGCTACAATGAGCAGTTCGTC. It encodes CASIPMATSGGYNEQFV.

This clone showed up many times. This chain connects TRBV27 to TRBJ2-1; 7 bases match TRBD2. The CDR3 runs 17 residues. With V trimmed by 6 bases and J by 7 bases, 18 bases remained unmatched. In germline, CDR1 is MNHEY, CDR2 SMNVEV (reference sequence). This CDR3 is CASSLRARLALMNEQFF. The CDR3 DNA follows: TGTGCCAGCAGCCTCCGAGCCAGACTAGCCCTAATGAATGAGCAGTTCTTC.

Regarding this clone: The junction and the germline gene differ at one end; a read error may be behind it. The V call is TRBV6-1, the J call TRBJ2-5, with unresolved D. The CDR3 loop spans 15 amino acids. CDR1 is MNHNS and CDR2 is SASEGT in the germline V gene. The CDR3 sequence is CASSEARIPLTDVHF. The CDR3 region has the DNA TGTGCCAGCAGTGAAGCTCGTATACCGCTCACGGACGTCCACTTC.

This clone came up many times. V and J are TRBV6-1 and TRBJ2-2, with D possibly being TRBD2 (6 bases). Germline assignment: CDR1 MNHNS and CDR2 SASEGT. The ends were cut back, 1 base at V and 2 bases at J, with 20 bases in the middle. The CDR3 contains 19 residues. CDR3 bases: TGTGCCAGCAGTGAAGATTTACGGGATGCCGGGAGAAACACCGGGGAGCTGTTTTTT. Residues: CASSEDLRDAGRNTGELFF.

By proportion, this clone is medium-sized. V gene TRBV12-3 or TRBV12-4 combines with J gene TRBJ1-2, with D perhaps TRBD1 (5 bases). The V gene lost 5 bases and the J gene lost 6 bases, with 25 bases spanning the gap. The CDR3 totals 17 residues. The CDR3, as DNA: TGTGCCAGCAGTAGAGGTCTAGGGGAGTCGTGGGGAGATGGCTACACCTTC. Protein product: CASSRGLGESWGDGYTF.

The rearrangement joins TRBV4-1 to TRBJ2-3; 9 nucleotides line up with TRBD2. CDR3 length: 16 residues. Trimming removed 4 bases from V and 4 bases from J; junction bases left unmatched: 9. Germline V gene lookup returns CDR1 MGHRA and CDR2 YSYEKL. CDR3 loop: CASSPIAGVSADTQYF. The CDR3 region has the DNA TGCGCCAGCAGCCCCATAGCGGGAGTGAGCGCAGATACGCAGTATTTT.

This clone showed up just a few times. This chain links TRBV6-1 with TRBJ1-2; no reliable D call. V was cut by 2 bases and J by 4 bases, with 14 bases left in between. Germline V CDR1 and CDR2: MNHNS, SASEGT. This CDR3 has 15 amino acids. CDR3 nucleotide sequence: TGTGCCAGCAGTGAATTTAAGAGGAGCGCCTATGGCTACACCTTC. It yields the protein CASSEFKRSAYGYTF.

Only one count was recorded for this clone. The chain carries TRBV5-1 and TRBJ1-1; D not resolved. V lost 0 bases and J lost 1, with 10 bases in between. Germline CDR1 SGHRS, CDR2 YFSETQ. CDR3 length equals 15 residues. DNA for the CDR3: TGCGCCAGCAGCTTGGTGGCGGGCTGGAACACTGAAGCTTTCTTT. Translation: CASSLVAGWNTEAFF. Full variable domain (outside the CDR3, taken from reference TRBV5-1 and TRBJ1-1): KAGVTQTPRYLIKTRGQQVTLSCSPISGHRSVSWYQQTPGQGLQFLFEYFSETQRNKGNFPGRFSGRQFSNSRSEMNVSTLELGDSALYLCASSLVAGWNTEAFFGQGTRLTVV.

The chain is built from TRBV18 and TRBJ2-5, with 8 bases matching TRBD1. J gave up 4 bases and V 1 base, and 11 bases lay outside the gene matches. The V gene's germline CDR1 is KGHSH and CDR2 LQKENI. CDR3 length: 17 residues. This chain's CDR3 is CASSPRGQARFGETQYF. The CDR3 nucleotides read TGTGCCAGCTCACCACGGGGACAGGCGAGGTTTGGAGAGACCCAGTACTTC.

The J gene is TRBJ2-1, the V gene TRBV3-1; D perhaps matches TRBD2 (6 bases). Trimming pared 6 bases from V and 0 bases from J, leaving 12 bases between. Germline V CDR1 and CDR2: LGHDT, YNNKEL (reference sequence). The length of the CDR3 is 15 residues. DNA for the CDR3: TGTGCCAGCAGTCCGGGGGATGGCTCCTACAATGAGCAGTTCTTC. Protein sequence: CASSPGDGSYNEQFF.

This clone is labeled as medium-sized. This chain links TRBV20-1 with TRBJ2-7; 11 positions agree with TRBD2. This CDR3 region has 15 residues. Trimming cost V 0 bases and J 5 bases; bases outside gene matches: 6. Germline CDR1 DFQATT, CDR2 SNEGSKA (reference sequence). Here the CDR3 reads CSARDLAGGIDEQYF. CDR3 bases: TGCAGTGCTAGAGATCTAGCGGGAGGAATCGACGAGCAGTACTTC.

This clone ranks as medium-sized. This chain uses TRBV11-1 with TRBJ2-7; maybe TRBD1 (6 bases). Germline V gene lookup returns CDR1 SGHAT and CDR2 FQDESV (reference sequence). Trimming removed 3 bases at V and 5 bases at J, with 20 bases between. This CDR3 is 16 amino acids long. CDR3 coding DNA: TGTGCCAGCAGCTTTTCCGGGACAATCGGTGGGGACGAGCAGTACTTC. Its translation is CASSFSGTIGGDEQYF.

As DNA, the CDR3 is TGCAGTGCTAGAGAGCCCAACCAGGGGTCCAATCAGCCCCAGCATTTT. This codes for CSAREPNQGSNQPQHF. V usage is TRBV20-1 and J usage is TRBJ1-5; TRBD1 is a possible D gene (6 bases). This CDR3 contains 16 residues. V was pared by 0 bases and J by 3 bases, with 15 bases between. Per germline, CDR1 DFQATT and CDR2 SNEGSKA (reference sequence).

The chain employs TRBV11-2 and TRBJ1-1, with a possible D match to TRBD1 (6 bases). CDR1 is SGHAT and CDR2 is FQNNGV in the germline V gene. The ends were cut back, 5 bases at V and 5 bases at J, with 18 bases in the middle. The CDR3 totals 15 residues. The CDR3 region is CASSTLRGRWTEAFF. The DNA for the CDR3 is TGTGCCAGCAGCACCCTTAGGGGGAGGTGGACTGAAGCTTTCTTT.

Ten or more counts support this clone. The conserved phenylalanine or tryptophan is not found at the CDR3 terminus, so this likely reflects a read error. The CDR3 region is CASSLGGGLYNEQFV. CDR3 in DNA: TGCGCCAGCAGCTTGGGAGGGGGCCTATACAATGAGCAGTTCGTC. The chain employs TRBV5-1 and TRBJ2-1, with 7 bases identical to TRBD1. This CDR3 spans 15 amino acids. Germline V gene lookup returns CDR1 SGHRS and CDR2 YFSETQ. Trimming cost V 0 bases and J 4 bases; bases outside gene matches: 4.

Within the sample, this clone is large. The chain couples TRBV30 to TRBJ1-2; D is possibly TRBD1 (5 bases). Trimming took 4 bases from V and 8 from J, leaving 11 bases between them. The CDR3 runs 11 residues. In germline, CDR1 is GTSNPN, CDR2 SVGIG (reference sequence). CDR3 residues: CAWKTGGGYTF. The CDR3 DNA follows: TGTGCCTGGAAAACAGGAGGAGGCTACACCTTC.

This clone was detected only a few times. The V gene is TRBV6-1, the J gene TRBJ1-2; perhaps TRBD1 as D (6 bases). Germline V gene data show CDR1 as MNHNS and CDR2 as SASEGT. CDR3 length: 13 amino acids. Between the trimmed V and J ends, which lost 7 bases and 14 bases, there was a span of 23 bases. Here the CDR3 reads CASTLREGRGWTF. The CDR3 region has the DNA TGTGCCAGCACGTTAAGGGAGGGCAGGGGCTGGACCTTC.

The rearrangement joins TRBV19 to TRBJ2-3; no reliable D call. This CDR3 has 14 amino acids. Germline values: CDR1 LNHDA, CDR2 SQIVND (reference sequence). V was cut by 2 bases and J by 1 base, with 7 bases left in between. CDR3 loop: CASSIWEGTDTQYF. The CDR3, as DNA: TGTGCCAGTAGTATATGGGAAGGCACAGATACGCAGTATTTT.

This clone was seen more than once but under ten times. The rearrangement links TRBV28 to TRBJ2-3; D not resolved. Germline-derived CDR1 and CDR2 are MDHEN and SYDVKM. Trimming shortened V by 5 bases and J by 9 bases, and 15 bases separated the two germline ends. There are 13 residues in the CDR3. The CDR3 DNA reads TGTGCCAGCAGTGAGCCAGCGACCGTGACGCAGTATTTT. This sequence encodes CASSEPATVTQYF.

This clone appeared many times. This rearrangement joins TRBV9 to TRBJ2-2; 12 positions agree with TRBD2. CDR1 is SGDLS and CDR2 is YYNGEE in the germline V gene. V was pared by 3 bases and J by 9 bases, with 3 bases of the junction left unmatched. CDR3 length equals 14 residues. The CDR3 bases are TGTGCCAGCAGCGCGACTAGCGGGAGCCGGGAGCTGTTTTTT. Amino acid sequence: CASSATSGSRELFF.